This TCR beta chain was recorded in a study of blood T cell repertoires in COVID-19. Study-wide background: T cells, B-cell-depleted T cells, or PBMCs supplied cDNA or gDNA.

The CDR3 contains 16 residues. Per the germline V gene, CDR1 is MGHRA and CDR2 is YSYEKL. The V segment lost 0 bases and the J segment 3 bases; nucleotides outside the gene matches: 6. Sequencing used immunoSEQ multiplex PCR; TCRdb keeps in-frame clones, though not all of them. The data contain some 87,000 clones, 78% of them singletons. The origin of this receptor is a human donor in a cohort sampled during active COVID-19. Material for sequencing was peripheral blood. J is TRBJ2-7 and V is TRBV4-1, with 9 bases lining up with TRBD1. CDR3 sequence reads: CASSQDPGTGYYEQYF. For the CDR3, the DNA is TGCGCCAGCAGCCAAGACCCCGGGACAGGGTACTACGAGCAGTACTTC.